The 15 T cell receptor beta chains presented below share a single source sample, sequenced in a study of blood T cells in healthy people across ages. The second PCR ran about 6 to 11 cycles with a sample-barcoded 5' primer and J-beta primers. In TCRdb, the 5' RACE reads were re-called with MiXCR into one record per CDR3 protein. Found here are 2 million or so distinct CDR3 sequences, roughly 49% of them singletons; the top ten hold over 2%. The sequenced material came from blood. These TCRs come from a woman between 35 and 50 years old in good health.

The chain combines TRBV9 with TRBJ2-5; 8 nucleotides align to TRBD1. The V and J ends lost 0 bases and 2 bases, in that order; junction bases with no gene match: 3. The CDR3 has 15 residues. Germline CDR1 and CDR2: SGDLS and YYNGEE. CDR3 protein: CASSVGTGTQETQYF. The CDR3 DNA is TGTGCCAGCAGCGTAGGGACAGGGACTCAAGAGACCCAGTACTTC.

In this sample, this clonotype turned up a few times. The rearrangement uses TRBV7-2 and TRBJ2-1; 11 bases match TRBD1. This CDR3 is 17 amino acids long. V dropped 1 base and J dropped 7; count of bases not matched to a gene: 9. Per the germline V gene, CDR1 is SGHTA and CDR2 is FQGNSA. The CDR3 protein is CASSLGVWTGGQNEQFF. The CDR3 DNA reads TGTGCCAGCAGCTTAGGTGTCTGGACAGGGGGCCAGAATGAGCAGTTCTTC.

J is TRBJ2-1 and V is TRBV6-5, with D tentatively TRBD1 (7 bases). The germline V gene has CDR1 MNHEY and CDR2 SVGAGI. The CDR3 extends over 14 amino acids. The V end was cut by 0 bases, the J end by 10 bases, with 13 bases between. The CDR3 reads CASSYSEGRGEQFF. The CDR3 bases are TGTGCCAGCAGTTACTCGGAGGGCAGGGGGGAGCAGTTCTTC.

CDR3 nucleotide sequence: TGCGCCAGCAGCCAAAGACTAGCGCAGACAGATACGCAGTATTTT. Translation: CASSQRLAQTDTQYF. The chain combines TRBV4-3 with TRBJ2-3; 8 bases match TRBD2. The germline V gene encodes CDR1 LGHNA and CDR2 YSLEER. With V trimmed by 2 bases and J by 3 bases, 4 bases remained unmatched. This CDR3 contains 15 residues.

This chain links TRBV12-3 or TRBV12-4 with TRBJ1-2; D gene ambiguous. This CDR3 is built from 14 residues. Trimming removed 3 bases from V and 8 bases from J, with 16 bases in between. As DNA, the CDR3 is TGTGCCAGCAGTTTGCGTGCGGTTCCCGGGGGCTACACCTTC. Amino acids: CASSLRAVPGGYTF.

The chain employs TRBV7-3 and TRBJ2-7, with D possibly being TRBD2 (6 bases). Germline assignment: CDR1 SGHTA and CDR2 FQGTGA. Trimming removed 5 bases from V and 2 bases from J, with 16 bases in between. The CDR3 extends over 15 amino acids. The CDR3 spells CASSPARRDTYEQYF. CDR3 in DNA: TGTGCCAGCAGCCCTGCGAGGAGGGATACCTACGAGCAGTACTTC.

This clonotype was detected many times. The chain combines TRBV10-3 with TRBJ2-7, with TRBD1 identical over 8 bases. After removal of 6 bases from V and 5 bases from J, the junction contained 6 bases not matched to a gene. Germline V gives CDR1 ENHRY, CDR2 SYGVKD. The CDR3 covers 13 residues. The CDR3 nucleotides are TGTGCCATCAGGGACAGGGAGGTTGACGAGCAGTACTTC. Amino acids: CAIRDREVDEQYF.

This clonotype turned up a few times. The chain is built from TRBV12-3 or TRBV12-4 and TRBJ2-1, with 9 bases identical to TRBD2. V dropped 3 bases and J dropped 0; count of bases not matched to a gene: 12. The CDR3 is 19 residues long. CDR3 loop: CASSFLGSGGPNSYNEQFF. The CDR3 nucleotides are TGTGCCAGCAGTTTCCTCGGTAGCGGGGGACCCAACTCCTACAATGAGCAGTTCTTC.

The chain has TRBV28 and TRBJ2-3, with TRBD2 as a possible D gene (6 bases). The CDR3 contains 17 residues. CDR1 and CDR2 (germline): MDHEN, SYDVKM. V lost 6 bases and J 1 base, leaving 20 bases between the germline ends. In DNA form, the CDR3 reads TGTGCCAGCAGCAGTTCGCTTGGGGGGTTTGGCACAGATACGCAGTATTTT. Amino acid sequence: CASSSSLGGFGTDTQYF.

The V and J genes are TRBV10-2 and TRBJ2-1; 9 nucleotides match TRBD2. V gave up 4 bases and J gave up 2 bases; unmatched junction bases: 6. There are 16 residues in the CDR3. Germline values: CDR1 WSHSY, CDR2 SAAADI. In DNA, the CDR3 is TGCGCCAGCAGTGGATGGCGGGGGGGCGCCTACAATGAGCAGTTCTTC. Amino acid sequence: CASSGWRGGAYNEQFF.

The rearrangement joins TRBV27 to TRBJ2-5, with 9 bases aligning to TRBD2. The DNA end is a closer match to TRBJ2-7, so the J assignment may be wrong. Looked up from germline, CDR1 is MNHEY and CDR2 is SMNVEV (reference sequence). The CDR3 has 17 amino acids. Written as DNA, the CDR3 is TGTGCCAGCATCTTAACCTTAGACTCTAGCGGGGAGTACGAGCAGTACTTC. Protein: CASILTLDSSGEYEQYF.

The rearrangement links TRBV12-3 or TRBV12-4 to TRBJ2-1, with TRBD1 matching over 7 bases. The CDR3 extends over 15 amino acids. The J segment lost 3 bases and the V segment lost 5 bases, leaving 7 bases of the junction unmatched. The CDR3 region has the DNA TGTGCCAGCAGTCCGACAGGGCGCAGCTACAATGAGCAGTTCTTC. Residues: CASSPTGRSYNEQFF.

This clonotype was seen a handful of times. This chain uses TRBV4-3 with TRBJ2-3; the D call may be TRBD1 or TRBD2 (5 bases each). This CDR3 is built from 14 residues. Germline loops: CDR1 LGHNA, CDR2 YSLEER. The V end was cut by 0 bases, the J end by 2 bases, with 6 bases between. The DNA for the CDR3 is TGCGCCAGCAGCCAAGATGGGACCACAGATACGCAGTATTTT. It yields the protein CASSQDGTTDTQYF.

V gene TRBV5-1 combines with J gene TRBJ2-3; D unclear. This CDR3 has 11 amino acids. The V gene's germline CDR1 is SGHRS and CDR2 YFSETQ. V shed 6 bases and J shed 2 bases, with 4 bases lying between them. As DNA, the CDR3 is TGCGCCAGCAAATACACAGATACGCAGTATTTT. Its translation: CASKYTDTQYF.

This chain uses TRBV10-3 with TRBJ2-1, with TRBD1 matching 11 bases. This CDR3 contains 14 residues. The germline V gene has CDR1 ENHRY and CDR2 SYGVKD. V lost 6 bases and J lost 8; bases outside the gene matches: 6. The CDR3 DNA follows: TGTGCCATCAGGCCGGGACAGGGGGTCTATGAGCAGTTCTTC. It is translated as CAIRPGQGVYEQFF.